Each of the 14 T cell receptor beta chains below was sequenced from the same sample in a study of monozygotic twins with inflammatory bowel disease. TCRdb reprocessed the 5' RACE reads; each CDR3 protein has one entry and no DNA is given. The sample has 350,000 to 550,000 distinct CDR3 sequences. The sample taken for sequencing was blood. These receptors were taken from a human donor with ulcerative colitis or Crohn's disease, or a healthy co-twin of an affected twin (not recorded which).

This chain joins TRBV12-3 or TRBV12-4 and TRBJ2-7; absent DNA, TCRdb's TRBD1 call cannot be checked. The CDR3 has 14 amino acids. The CDR3 sequence: CASRKGRWPYEQYF.

The rearrangement uses TRBV12-2 and TRBJ2-5; TCRdb reports TRBD2, a call that lacks DNA to check it against. TRBV12-2 is a listed pseudogene. This CDR3 has 15 residues. The CDR3 protein is CASRRTFSPQETQYF.

V and J are TRBV10-3 and TRBJ2-1; TCRdb gives TRBD1 as the D gene, but with no DNA this cannot be confirmed. Germline loops: CDR1 ENHRY, CDR2 SYGVKD. The CDR3 has 14 amino acids. The CDR3 loop is CAISESGTVNEQFF.

This sequence joins TRBV7-7 and TRBJ2-5. The CDR3 contains 14 residues. In germline, CDR1 is SSHAT, CDR2 FNYEAQ (reference sequence). This CDR3 reads CASSLGSVQETQYF.

V and J are TRBV20-1 and TRBJ2-3; TCRdb calls TRBD1, which cannot be checked without DNA. This CDR3 is 16 amino acids long. The germline CDR1 and CDR2 sequences are DFQATT and SNEGSKA (reference sequence). Here the CDR3 reads CSADAQGIVGADTQYF.

CDR3: CSVSAGTGNTEAFF. V gene TRBV29-1 combines with J gene TRBJ1-1; the D gene TCRdb calls, TRBD1, cannot be checked with no DNA. The CDR3 covers 14 residues. CDR1 and CDR2 from the germline V gene are SQVTM and ANQGSEA.

The rearrangement joins TRBV7-3 to TRBJ2-5; the D gene TCRdb calls, TRBD2, cannot be checked with no DNA. The CDR3 runs to 13 residues. Germline values: CDR1 SGHTA, CDR2 FQGTGA. CDR3 protein: CASSPGDYGDQYF.

V is TRBV10-3 and J is TRBJ2-2; the TCRdb call, TRBD2, lacks DNA for checking. CDR1 and CDR2 (germline): ENHRY, SYGVKD. The CDR3 totals 15 residues. CDR3 residues: CAITGELNPAGELFF.

J is TRBJ2-7 and V is TRBV5-1; TCRdb returns TRBD1, unconfirmable since there is no DNA. The CDR3 is 14 residues long. Germline V gene data show CDR1 as SGHRS and CDR2 as YFSETQ. The CDR3 sequence is CASSGLGASYEQYF.

The rearrangement links TRBV10-3 to TRBJ1-2. The CDR3 runs to 11 residues. In germline, CDR1 is ENHRY, CDR2 SYGVKD. The CDR3 sequence is CAISGGYGYTF.

This chain connects TRBV3-1 to TRBJ2-7; TCRdb's D call, TRBD2, is unchecked because there is no DNA. The CDR3 has 15 amino acids. Germline V lookup: CDR1 LGHDT, CDR2 YNNKEL (reference sequence). CDR3 region: CASSQIAGGTYEQYF.

This chain joins TRBV6-5 and TRBJ2-7; the TCRdb D gene call, TRBD2, has no DNA to confirm it. This CDR3 has 17 residues. In germline, CDR1 is MNHEY, CDR2 SVGAGI. The CDR3: CASSYERLAGVSYEQYF.

The V call is TRBV7-2, the J call TRBJ1-2. This CDR3 region has 15 residues. Germline CDR1 reads SGHTA; CDR2 reads FQGNSA. The CDR3 here is CASSPYIVESYGYTF.

This rearrangement joins TRBV5-1 to TRBJ1-3. The germline gives CDR1 SGHRS, CDR2 YFSETQ. The CDR3 has 16 amino acids. The CDR3 loop is CASSLVHMSPENTIYF.